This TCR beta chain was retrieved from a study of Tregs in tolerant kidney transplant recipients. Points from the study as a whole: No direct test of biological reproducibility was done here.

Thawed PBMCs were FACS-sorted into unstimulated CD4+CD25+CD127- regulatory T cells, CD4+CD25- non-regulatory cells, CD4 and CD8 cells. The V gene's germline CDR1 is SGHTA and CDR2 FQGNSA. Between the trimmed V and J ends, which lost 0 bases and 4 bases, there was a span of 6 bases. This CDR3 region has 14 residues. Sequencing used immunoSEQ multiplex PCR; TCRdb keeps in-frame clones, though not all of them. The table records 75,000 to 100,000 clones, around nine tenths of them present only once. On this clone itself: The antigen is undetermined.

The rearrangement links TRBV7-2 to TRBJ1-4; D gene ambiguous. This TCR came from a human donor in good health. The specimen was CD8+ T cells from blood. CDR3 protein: CASSLAQDNEKLFF. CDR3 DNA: TGTGCCAGCAGCTTAGCCCAGGATAATGAAAAACTGTTTTTT.